A single sample is the source of the 2 T cell receptor beta chains below, sequenced in a study of CD8+ T cells in alopecia areata. Sequencing templates came from extracted RNA that was reverse transcribed into cDNA. TCRdb's table, derived via immunoSEQ multiplex PCR, lists solely in-frame clones and lacks some. The sample contains 200,000 to 300,000 clones, none occurring once; less than 1.5% lies in the top ten. Separation of pooled cutaneous lymph node cells was by sorting with CD4, CD8alpha, NKG2D, NKG2ACE and other markers. The sequencing input was CD4+ T cells sorted from a lymph node. The receptors derive from a C3H/HeJ mouse with alopecia areata. For this strain, the MHC haplotype corresponds to H2-k.

This clone was detected only a few times. Gene names refer to mouse genes. The read falls 4 residues short of the CDR3 end, and the missing part is taken from the germline J gene. In the same sample, other DNA sequences code for this CDR3. This rearrangement joins TRBV13-1 to TRBJ1-2; D is unresolved. Trimming removed 3 bases from V and 0 bases from J, with 9 bases in between. The CDR3 contains 14 residues. From germline, CDR1 is NSHNY and CDR2 SYGAGN. This chain's CDR3 is CASSAGGSNSDYTF. The covered CDR3 bases are TGTGCCAGCAGTGCCGGAGGGTCAAACTCC.

This clone turned up a few times. The gene names here belong to mouse. The read ends 4 residues shy of where the CDR3 ends; the end is completed using the germline J gene. This chain joins TRBV5 and TRBJ2-3; unclear D gene. V was clipped by 0 bases and J by 0 bases, with 10 bases between them. CDR1 and CDR2 from the germline V gene are LGHNA and YNLKQL (reference sequence). The CDR3 is 16 residues long. The part of the CDR3 DNA that was read is TGTGCCAGCAGCCAAGACTCCCTGGTCAGTGCAGAA. Protein: CASSQDSLVSAE. The CDR3 as a whole reads CASSQDSLVSAETLYF.